The 6 T cell receptor beta chains given below trace back to one sample, sequenced in a study of CD8 T cells in Susac syndrome. The authors reverse transcribed roughly 0.5 to 1 ug RNA with random hexamers. TCRdb independently ran MiXCR on the immunoSEQ multiplex PCR reads; one entry per CDR3 protein. This table has more than 250,000 distinct CDR3 sequences, about 92% appearing once. Sequencing was done on a sample of CD4+ T cells from PBMCs. Every receptor here comes from a human donor with multiple sclerosis.

On this clonotype itself: The germline gene is not matched at one end of the junction; a read error may be the cause. V usage is TRBV14 and J usage is TRBJ1-1, with D unresolved. Germline assignment: CDR1 SGHDN and CDR2 FVKESK. CDR3 length equals 10 residues. This CDR3 reads CASSLSLPIF. As DNA, the CDR3 is TGTGCCAGCAGCCTTTCTCTGCCGATCTTT.

The rearrangement uses TRBV15 and TRBJ2-7, with D possibly matching TRBD1 (6 bases). This CDR3 is built from 13 residues. Germline V gene sequence: CDR1 LNHNV, CDR2 YYDKDF (reference sequence). V was pared by 1 base and J by 7 bases, with 11 bases between. The CDR3: CATSRVFRGEQYF. The CDR3 region has the DNA TGTGCCACCAGCAGAGTCTTCAGGGGAGAGCAGTACTTC.

The chain is built from TRBV11-2 and TRBJ1-3; D is possibly TRBD1 (6 bases). Trimming shortened V by 4 bases and J by 2 bases, and 9 bases separated the two germline ends. CDR1 is SGHAT and CDR2 is FQNNGV in the germline V gene. This CDR3 region has 14 residues. CDR3 DNA: TGTGCCAGCAGCTCTCACAGGGCTGGAAACACCATATATTTT. Its translation is CASSSHRAGNTIYF.

The gene calls are TRBV12-5 and TRBJ1-6, with D maybe TRBD1 (5 bases). V shed 1 base and J shed 10 bases, with 17 bases lying between them. There are 16 residues in the CDR3. The germline V gene has CDR1 LGHNT and CDR2 FRNRAP. CDR3 sequence: CASGLALPGIRSPLHF. The DNA for the CDR3 is TGTGCTAGTGGTTTGGCCCTCCCAGGGATCAGGTCACCCCTCCACTTT.

V is TRBV7-3 and J is TRBJ2-1; D uncertain. The CDR3 spans 15 residues. The germline CDR1 and CDR2 sequences are SGHTA and FQGTGA. V was pared by 8 bases and J by 12 bases, with 26 bases between. The CDR3 coding sequence is TGTGCCAGCTTATCCCCCCTGGACGAGACGGGTGGGCAGTTCTTC. Amino acid sequence: CASLSPLDETGGQFF.

The rearrangement joins TRBV18 to TRBJ2-3; the D call may be TRBD1 or TRBD2 (5 bases each). There are 15 residues in the CDR3. The V and J ends lost 0 bases and 4 bases respectively, with 11 bases between them. Per the germline V gene, CDR1 is KGHSH and CDR2 is LQKENI. CDR3 loop: CASSPPWGSADTQYF. The CDR3 DNA follows: TGTGCCAGCTCACCACCGTGGGGGTCCGCAGATACGCAGTATTTT.